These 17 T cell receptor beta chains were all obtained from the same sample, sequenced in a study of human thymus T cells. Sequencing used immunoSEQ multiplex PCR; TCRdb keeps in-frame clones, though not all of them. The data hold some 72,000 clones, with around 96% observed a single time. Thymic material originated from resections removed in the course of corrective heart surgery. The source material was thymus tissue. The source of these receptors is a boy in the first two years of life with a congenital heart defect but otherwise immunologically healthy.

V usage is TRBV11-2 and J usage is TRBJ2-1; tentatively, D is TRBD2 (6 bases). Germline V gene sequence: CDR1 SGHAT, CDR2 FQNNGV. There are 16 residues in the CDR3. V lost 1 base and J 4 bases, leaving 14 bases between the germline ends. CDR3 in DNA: TGTGCCAGCAGCTTAGGCACCTTAGGAGGGTACAATGAGCAGTTCTTC. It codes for CASSLGTLGGYNEQFF.

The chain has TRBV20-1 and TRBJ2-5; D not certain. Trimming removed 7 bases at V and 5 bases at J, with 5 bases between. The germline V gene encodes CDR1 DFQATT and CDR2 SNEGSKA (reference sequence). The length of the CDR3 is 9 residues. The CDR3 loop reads CSVGETQYF. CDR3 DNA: TGCAGTGTGGGGGAGACCCAGTACTTC.

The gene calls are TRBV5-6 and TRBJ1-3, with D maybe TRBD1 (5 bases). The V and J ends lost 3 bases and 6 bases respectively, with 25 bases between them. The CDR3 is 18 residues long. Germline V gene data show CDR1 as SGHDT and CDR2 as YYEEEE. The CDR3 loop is CASSSAGPPDRSVNTIYF. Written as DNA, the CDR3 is TGTGCCAGCAGCTCGGCGGGACCCCCTGACAGATCCGTAAACACCATATATTTT.

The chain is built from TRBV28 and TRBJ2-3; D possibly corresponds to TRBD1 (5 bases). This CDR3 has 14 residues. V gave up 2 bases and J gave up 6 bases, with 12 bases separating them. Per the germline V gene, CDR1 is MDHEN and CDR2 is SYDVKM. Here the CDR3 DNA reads TGTGCCAGCAGTTTAGGACACGAAGGGGATACGCAGTATTTT. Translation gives CASSLGHEGDTQYF.

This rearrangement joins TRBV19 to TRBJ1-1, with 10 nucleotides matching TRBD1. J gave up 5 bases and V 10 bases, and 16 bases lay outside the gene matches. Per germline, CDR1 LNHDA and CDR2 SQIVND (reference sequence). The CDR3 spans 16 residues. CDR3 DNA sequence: TGTGCCACCCAATACCGGGACAGGGGAGAAGGGACTGAAGCTTTCTTT. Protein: CATQYRDRGEGTEAFF.

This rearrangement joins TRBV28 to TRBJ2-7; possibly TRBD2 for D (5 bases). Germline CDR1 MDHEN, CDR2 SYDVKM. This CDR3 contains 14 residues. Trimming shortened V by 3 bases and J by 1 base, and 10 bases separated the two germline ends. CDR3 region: CASSFSTGSYEQYF. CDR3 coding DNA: TGTGCCAGCAGTTTTTCCACGGGATCCTACGAGCAGTACTTC.

CDR3 nucleotides: TGTGCCAGCCGCCCTAAGGGAGGGGGCCGGTTGAACACTGAAGCTTTCTTT. It translates to CASRPKGGGRLNTEAFF. The chain is built from TRBV7-2 and TRBJ1-1; 7 nucleotides agree with TRBD1. J gave up 0 bases and V 8 bases, and 15 bases lay outside the gene matches. Germline V CDR1 and CDR2: SGHTA, FQGNSA. The CDR3 totals 17 residues.

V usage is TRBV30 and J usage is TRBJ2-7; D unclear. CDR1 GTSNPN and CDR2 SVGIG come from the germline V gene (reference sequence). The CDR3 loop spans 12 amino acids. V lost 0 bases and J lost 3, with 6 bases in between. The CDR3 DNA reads TGTGCCTGGAGTGTACGGCGCTACGAGCAGTACTTC. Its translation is CAWSVRRYEQYF.

CDR3 nucleotides: TGTGCCACCAGCAGGGAACGTACAGGGTGTGTAGAGACCCAGTACTTC. Protein product: CATSRERTGCVETQYF. The chain carries TRBV15 and TRBJ2-5; tentatively, D is TRBD1 (6 bases). V lost 3 bases to trimming and J lost 4 bases, with 18 bases between them. The germline gives CDR1 LNHNV, CDR2 YYDKDF (reference sequence). The CDR3 runs to 16 residues.

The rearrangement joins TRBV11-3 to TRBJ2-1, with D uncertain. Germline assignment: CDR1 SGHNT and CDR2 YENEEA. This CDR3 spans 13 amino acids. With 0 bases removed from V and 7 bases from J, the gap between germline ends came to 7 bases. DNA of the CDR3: TGTGCCAGCAGCTTAGAAGTCGGAAATGAGCAGTTCTTC. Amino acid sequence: CASSLEVGNEQFF.

The CDR3 DNA is TGTGCCAGTGCGACAGGGAGGCGAAGCGAGCAGTACTTC. Translated, it gives CASATGRRSEQYF. This chain uses TRBV28 with TRBJ2-7; D possibly corresponds to TRBD1 (7 bases). V lost 9 bases and J lost 6, with 18 bases in between. The CDR3 is made up of 13 amino acids. CDR1 is MDHEN and CDR2 is SYDVKM in the germline V gene.

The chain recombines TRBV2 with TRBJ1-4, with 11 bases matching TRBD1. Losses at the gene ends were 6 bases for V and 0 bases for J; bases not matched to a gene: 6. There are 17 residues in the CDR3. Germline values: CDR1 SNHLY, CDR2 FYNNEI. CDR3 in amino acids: CASRDRGPYATNEKLFF. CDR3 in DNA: TGTGCCAGCAGGGACAGGGGGCCCTACGCAACTAATGAAAAACTGTTTTTT.

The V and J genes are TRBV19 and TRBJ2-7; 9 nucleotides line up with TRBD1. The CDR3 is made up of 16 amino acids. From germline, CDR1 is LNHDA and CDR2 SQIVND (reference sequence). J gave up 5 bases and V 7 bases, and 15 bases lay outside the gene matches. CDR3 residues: CASTGWWTGESNEQYF. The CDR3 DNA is TGTGCCAGTACCGGGTGGTGGACAGGGGAATCGAACGAGCAGTACTTC.

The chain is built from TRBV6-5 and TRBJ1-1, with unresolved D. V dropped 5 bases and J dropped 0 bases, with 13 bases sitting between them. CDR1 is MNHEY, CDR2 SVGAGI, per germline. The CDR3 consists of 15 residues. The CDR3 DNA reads TGTGCCAGCAGTCAACCCCGAGGAATGAACACTGAAGCTTTCTTT. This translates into CASSQPRGMNTEAFF.

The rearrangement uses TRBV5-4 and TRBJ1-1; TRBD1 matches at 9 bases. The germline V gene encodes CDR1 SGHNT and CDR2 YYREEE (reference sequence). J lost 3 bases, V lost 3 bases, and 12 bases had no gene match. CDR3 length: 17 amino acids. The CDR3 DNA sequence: TGTGCCAGCAGCTCTTACCGGGACAGGGAGGGCGACACTGAAGCTTTCTTT. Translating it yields CASSSYRDREGDTEAFF.

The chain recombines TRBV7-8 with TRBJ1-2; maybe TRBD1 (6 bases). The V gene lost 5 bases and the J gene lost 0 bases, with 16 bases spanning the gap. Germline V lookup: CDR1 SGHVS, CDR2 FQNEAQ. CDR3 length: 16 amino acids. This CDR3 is CASSPQNRETNYGYTF. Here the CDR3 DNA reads TGTGCCAGCAGCCCGCAAAACAGGGAGACTAACTATGGCTACACCTTC.

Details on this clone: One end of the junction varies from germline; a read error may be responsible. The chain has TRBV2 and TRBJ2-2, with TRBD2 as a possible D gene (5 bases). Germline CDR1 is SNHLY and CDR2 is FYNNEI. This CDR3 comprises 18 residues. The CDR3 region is CASSEAQYSGTRAGELFF. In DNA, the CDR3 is TGTGCCAGTAGTGAAGCGCAGTATTCAGGCACGCGGGCCGGGGAGCTGTTTTTT.